Shown below are 17 T cell receptor beta chains from a single sample sequenced in a study of cytomegalovirus exposure and HLA in healthy donors. In the PCR, 60 Vbeta and 13 Jbeta primers were used. Generated by immunoSEQ multiplex PCR, the TCRdb table keeps only in-frame clones and is missing some. The table lists approximately 110,000 clones, around 84% of them singletons. Sequenced material: PBMCs. The receptors were sampled from a man under 40 in good health and CMV-seropositive.

The CDR3, as DNA: TGTGCCAGCAGCTTGACAGGGTTTAGCTCCTACGAGCAGTACGTC. Residues: CASSLTGFSSYEQYV. V usage is TRBV7-9 and J usage is TRBJ2-7; 7 bases are a match to TRBD1. The junction had 5 bases not matched to a gene; V was cut back by 3 bases and J by 0 bases. CDR3 length equals 15 residues. From germline, CDR1 is SEHNR and CDR2 FQNEAQ (reference sequence).

This clone was seen a handful of times. This chain connects TRBV6-1 to TRBJ1-1, with D uncertain. The ends were cut back, 5 bases at V and 7 bases at J, with 14 bases in the middle. This CDR3 has 13 residues. CDR1 and CDR2 from the germline V gene are MNHNS and SASEGT. The CDR3 loop reads CASSSTAASEAFF. The DNA of the CDR3 is TGTGCCAGCAGTTCCACAGCAGCCAGTGAAGCTTTCTTT.

This clone has more than one count but fewer than ten. This CDR3 reads CASSMDRGQYEQYV. The CDR3 coding sequence is TGTGCCAGCAGCATGGACAGGGGTCAGTACGAGCAGTACGTC. The V gene is TRBV21-1, the J gene TRBJ2-7; the DNA was not compared with TRBD1, the D call given in the table. TRBV21-1 is given as a pseudogene. This CDR3 has 14 residues.

The genes are TRBV6-1 and TRBJ1-6, with D perhaps TRBD1 (6 bases). Trimming took 6 bases from V and 9 from J, leaving 15 bases between them. Germline lookup yields CDR1 MNHNS and CDR2 SASEGT. The CDR3 has 14 residues. The CDR3 region is CASSTGNWGSPLHF. CDR3 nucleotides: TGTGCCAGCAGCACAGGGAACTGGGGTTCACCCCTCCACTTT.

This rearrangement joins TRBV9 to TRBJ2-3, with 13 bases that match TRBD2. This CDR3 comprises 16 residues. Germline V gene sequence: CDR1 SGDLS, CDR2 YYNGEE. With 3 bases clipped from V and 6 bases from J, the junction kept 7 bases outside the gene matches. In DNA form, the CDR3 reads TGTGCCAGCAGCGACGGGACTAGCGGGGAAGTGGATACGCAGTATTTT. Protein sequence: CASSDGTSGEVDTQYF.

The rearrangement links TRBV5-1 to TRBJ2-5, with TRBD2 identical over 12 bases. The CDR3 contains 14 residues. Trimming took 7 bases from V and 3 from J; bases not matched to a gene: 4. From germline, CDR1 is SGHRS and CDR2 YFSETQ. The CDR3 spells CASRTSGGKETQYF. CDR3 in DNA: TGCGCCAGCCGCACTAGCGGGGGGAAAGAGACCCAGTACTTC.

This clone was picked up one time. J is TRBJ1-2 and V is TRBV5-1, with D possibly being TRBD1 (5 bases). The CDR3 loop spans 14 amino acids. The germline CDR1 and CDR2 sequences are SGHRS and YFSETQ. The V end was cut by 2 bases, the J end by 0 bases, with 8 bases between. As DNA, the CDR3 is TGCGCCAGCAGCTTACAGGTGACTAACTATGGCTACACCTTC. This gives the protein CASSLQVTNYGYTF.

This clone was recorded once. This rearrangement joins TRBV11-2 to TRBJ2-7; TRBD2 agrees at 15 bases. Per germline, CDR1 SGHAT and CDR2 FQNNGV. The junction had 8 bases not matched to a gene; V was cut back by 5 bases and J by 3 bases. The CDR3 is made up of 17 amino acids. The CDR3 sequence is CASSPGPGLAGGYEQYV. The CDR3 region has the DNA TGTGCCAGCAGCCCAGGGCCGGGACTAGCGGGAGGCTACGAGCAGTACGTC.

The chain joins TRBV13 to TRBJ2-1; 14 bases line up with TRBD2. The junction had 15 bases not matched to a gene; V was cut back by 4 bases and J by 16 bases. Germline CDR1 PRHDT, CDR2 FYEKMQ (reference sequence). The CDR3 spans 16 residues. Written as DNA, the CDR3 is TGTGCCAGCAGCTACGGACTAGCGGGGGGCCTTATATCGTCATTCTTC. It specifies CASSYGLAGGLISSFF.

The chain carries TRBV2 and TRBJ1-1; TRBD1 matches at 8 bases. The CDR3 is 15 amino acids. Germline lookup yields CDR1 SNHLY and CDR2 FYNNEI. V trimming: 6 bases; J trimming: 5 bases; junction bases outside the gene matches: 11. CDR3 DNA: TGTGCCAGCAGCTTAACGGACAGGGCCGATACTGAAGCTTTCTTT. It yields the protein CASSLTDRADTEAFF.

V usage is TRBV7-2 and J usage is TRBJ1-2; 8 bases fit TRBD1. V shed 3 bases and J 5 bases; nucleotides not matched to a gene: 8. Germline lookup yields CDR1 SGHTA and CDR2 FQGNSA. CDR3 length: 15 amino acids. The CDR3 DNA follows: TGTGCCAGCAGCTTTCAGGCAGGGGGCCGATATGGCTACACCTTC. It is translated as CASSFQAGGRYGYTF.

The V and J genes are TRBV10-3 and TRBJ2-7; TRBD1 might be the D (7 bases). The CDR3 totals 14 residues. CDR1 is ENHRY, CDR2 SYGVKD, per germline. The ends were cut back, 4 bases at V and 5 bases at J, with 15 bases in the middle. In nucleotides, the CDR3 is TGTGCCATCAGTGTTGGGCAGGGGGGAGACGAGCAGTACGTC. Amino acids: CAISVGQGGDEQYV.

This clone showed up just a few times. V usage is TRBV5-6 and J usage is TRBJ1-2; tentatively, D is TRBD1 (5 bases). The germline gives CDR1 SGHDT, CDR2 YYEEEE. The V end was cut by 0 bases, the J end by 4 bases, with 10 bases between. The length of the CDR3 is 14 residues. In DNA form, the CDR3 reads TGTGCCAGCAGCTTGGGCGTCAGGGCCTATGGCTACACCTTC. Its protein is CASSLGVRAYGYTF.

The chain is built from TRBV18 and TRBJ2-1; D may be TRBD2 (5 bases). The V gene lost 3 bases and the J gene lost 8 bases, with 14 bases spanning the gap. The CDR3 contains 14 residues. The germline CDR1 and CDR2 sequences are KGHSH and LQKENI. The CDR3 DNA reads as TGTGCCAGCTCACCTCCACCGGGATTCGATGAGCAGTTCTTC. This codes for CASSPPPGFDEQFF.

This clone was observed once. This chain joins TRBV28 and TRBJ1-3, with 7 bases lining up with TRBD1. Trimming took 3 bases from V and 0 from J; bases not matched to a gene: 14. This CDR3 is 19 amino acids long. The germline gives CDR1 MDHEN, CDR2 SYDVKM. The chain's CDR3 is CASSFNSRTGDFSGNTIYF. The DNA of the CDR3 is TGTGCCAGCAGTTTTAATTCTAGGACAGGTGACTTCTCTGGAAACACCATATATTTT.

The V call is TRBV7-2, the J call TRBJ1-2; tentative D call: TRBD1 (5 bases). V lost 1 base to trimming and J lost 7 bases, with 13 bases between them. The CDR3 sequence is 14 residues long. Looked up from germline, CDR1 is SGHTA and CDR2 is FQGNSA. The CDR3 loop reads CASSLGREGSGYTF. The CDR3 nucleotides read TGTGCCAGCAGCTTAGGCAGGGAAGGAAGTGGCTACACCTTC.

CDR3 amino acids: CASSATGYGYTF. DNA for the CDR3: TGTGCCAGCTCAGCAACAGGGTATGGCTACACCTTC. The chain combines TRBV18 with TRBJ1-2, with a possible D match to TRBD1 (6 bases). Germline assignment: CDR1 KGHSH and CDR2 LQKENI. Trimming shortened V by 5 bases and J by 5 bases, and 9 bases separated the two germline ends. This CDR3 comprises 12 residues.